This record concerns one T cell receptor beta chain sequence. Under the authors' procedure: Estimation of nucleated cell counts relied on the amplification of reference gene primers. Assay used: immunoSEQ multiplex PCR; TCRdb lists only in-frame clones, some missing. That table is the source of V, J and clone size, and D and trimming were worked out from the DNA. The repertoire holds some 130,000 clones, approximately 80% seen once, with 20% in the top ten. This CDR3 is 11 amino acids long. Trimming removed 6 bases from V and 9 bases from J, with 10 bases in between. The data were obtained in a study of blood T cell repertoires in COVID-19. Overall study context: Acute and convalescent COVID-19 samples came from the United States, Italy and Spain. T cells, B-cell-depleted T cells, or PBMCs supplied cDNA or gDNA.

The receptor was isolated from a man aged 80 or over with acute or convalescent COVID-19. The chain carries TRBV12-3 or TRBV12-4 and TRBJ2-3, with TRBD2 as a possible D gene (7 bases). Sequenced input: peripheral blood. This CDR3 is CASSEGGTQYF. Here the CDR3 DNA reads TGTGCCAGCAGCGAGGGGGGGACGCAGTATTTT.